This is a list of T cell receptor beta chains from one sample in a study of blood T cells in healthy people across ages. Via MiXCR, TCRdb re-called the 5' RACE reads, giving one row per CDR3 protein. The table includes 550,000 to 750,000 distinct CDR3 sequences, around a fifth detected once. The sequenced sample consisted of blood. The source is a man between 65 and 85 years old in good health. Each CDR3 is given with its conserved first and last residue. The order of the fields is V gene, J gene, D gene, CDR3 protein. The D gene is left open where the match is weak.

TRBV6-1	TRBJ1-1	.	CASSTQVQLTGEAFF
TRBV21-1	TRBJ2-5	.	CASSKAPIETQYF
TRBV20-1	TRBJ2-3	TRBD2	CSARDPGLVTDTQYF
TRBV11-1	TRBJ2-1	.	CASSFWGYNEQFF
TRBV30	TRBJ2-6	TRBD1	CVWSGGTGVLSGANVLTF
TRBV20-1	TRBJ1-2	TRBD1	CSARTGTVYGYTF
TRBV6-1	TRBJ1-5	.	CASSGRASRDQPQHF
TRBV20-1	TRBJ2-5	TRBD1	CSARDRGKQETQYF
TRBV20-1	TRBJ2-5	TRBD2	CSAQLAGLYQETQYF
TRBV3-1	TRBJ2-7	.	CASSQEGGEQYF
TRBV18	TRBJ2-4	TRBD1	CASSPGTEIPLAKNIQYF
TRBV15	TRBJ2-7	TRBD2	CATSTRAGGSEQYF
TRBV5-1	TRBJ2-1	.	CASSLVAGDYNEQFF